The 31 T cell receptor beta chains presented below share a single source sample, sequenced in a study of blood T cells in healthy people across ages. A second PCR of 7 to 11 cycles used a sample-barcoded 5' primer and a J-beta primer mix. TCRdb itself ran the 5' RACE reads through MiXCR, one entry per CDR3 protein. The sample holds fewer than 800,000 distinct CDR3 sequences; less than 40% are singletons and the top ten take approximately 15%. Specimen: blood. These receptor sequences come from a woman aged 80 or over in good health.

This clonotype showed up many times. The chain combines TRBV5-6 with TRBJ2-1; no clear D. Germline V CDR1 and CDR2: SGHDT, YYEEEE. The CDR3 loop spans 16 amino acids. Trimming took off 3 bases at V and 0 bases at J, with 13 bases between the two ends. The CDR3 region is CASSWRGLSSYNEQFF. The CDR3 nucleotides read TGTGCCAGCAGCTGGCGCGGTCTGAGCTCCTACAATGAGCAGTTCTTC.

This clonotype was observed at least ten times. This clone may be a read error of a much larger clone one base away. This chain joins TRBV5-1 and TRBJ2-1; 8 nucleotides line up with TRBD1. Per the germline V gene, CDR1 is SGHRS and CDR2 is YFSETQ. Losses at the gene ends were 3 bases for V and 8 bases for J; bases not matched to a gene: 7. There are 14 residues in the CDR3. The CDR3 DNA is TGCGCCAGCAGCTGGAGGACAGGGTGGGATGAGCAGTTCTTC. Its translation: CASSWRTGWDEQFF.

This clonotype was found a few times. This chain links TRBV20-1 with TRBJ1-1, with D possibly matching TRBD1 (5 bases). Germline assignment: CDR1 DFQATT and CDR2 SNEGSKA (reference sequence). The CDR3 totals 14 residues. V was cut by 1 base and J by 4 bases, with 13 bases left in between. The CDR3 region is CSARGQGYTTEAFF. CDR3 bases: TGCAGTGCTAGAGGTCAGGGCTATACCACTGAAGCTTTCTTT.

This chain connects TRBV29-1 to TRBJ1-2, with TRBD1 matching over 8 bases. This CDR3 has 14 amino acids. The germline V gene encodes CDR1 SQVTM and CDR2 ANQGSEA. J gave up 3 bases and V 4 bases, and 7 bases lay outside the gene matches. CDR3 DNA: TGCAGCGTTGGGGCCGCAGGGGGCGACTATGGCTACACCTTC. It encodes CSVGAAGGDYGYTF. The whole variable domain, remainder taken from reference TRBV29-1 and TRBJ1-2, is SAVISQKPSRDICQRGTSLTIQCQVDSQVTMMFWYRQQPGQSLTLIATANQGSEATYESGFVIDKFPISRPNLTFSTLTVSNMSPEDSSIYLCSVGAAGGDYGYTFGSGTRLTVV.

The J gene is TRBJ2-1, the V gene TRBV3-1; the D is unclear. Trimming took 5 bases from V and 0 from J, leaving 11 bases between them. Germline V gene data show CDR1 as LGHDT and CDR2 as YNNKEL (reference sequence). The CDR3 is made up of 15 amino acids. CDR3 region: CASSGARSSYNEQFF. CDR3 sequence (DNA): TGTGCCAGCAGCGGAGCCCGGAGCTCCTACAATGAGCAGTTCTTC.

This clonotype was found a few times. Relative to the germline gene, one junction end is altered; a read error may explain this. V gene TRBV3-1 combines with J gene TRBJ2-5; no firm D call. The J call may be incorrect, as the DNA end agrees better with TRBJ2-7. The CDR3 is made up of 14 amino acids. The germline V gene has CDR1 LGHDT and CDR2 YNNKEL (reference sequence). CDR3 sequence (DNA): TGTACCAGCAGCCAAAGACCTCCCGCTCACGAGCAGTACTTC. It specifies CTSSQRPPAHEQYF.

In its sample, this clonotype was seen a few times. The V gene is TRBV6-1, the J gene TRBJ1-2; 7 bases line up with TRBD1. This CDR3 has 14 amino acids. Germline assignment: CDR1 MNHNS and CDR2 SASEGT. V trimming: 4 bases; J trimming: 8 bases; junction bases outside the gene matches: 10. The chain's CDR3 is CASSVDAGGHGYTF. The CDR3 bases are TGTGCCAGCAGTGTAGATGCAGGGGGGCACGGCTACACCTTC.

In regard to this clonotype: The junction does not match germline at one end; this may be a read error. The CDR3 DNA is TGTGCCAGCACCATGACAATCCCGAACACTGAAACTTTCTTT. It yields the protein CASTMTIPNTETFF. The gene calls are TRBV7-9 and TRBJ1-1, with D hard to call. The CDR3 spans 14 residues. Per germline, CDR1 SEHNR and CDR2 FQNEAQ (reference sequence). The whole variable domain, remainder taken from reference TRBV7-9 and TRBJ1-1, is DTGVSQNPRHKITKRGQNVTFRCDPISEHNRLYWYRQTLGQGPEFLTYFQNEAQLEKSRLLSDRFSAERPKGSFSTLEIQRTEQGDSAMYLCASTMTIPNTETFFGQGTRLTVV.

V gene TRBV12-3 or TRBV12-4 combines with J gene TRBJ2-3; 7 bases fit TRBD2. V shed 8 bases, J shed 11 bases, and the junction held 22 bases outside the gene matches. This CDR3 comprises 16 residues. In DNA form, the CDR3 reads TGTGCCAGCTACAACTGGGGGGGTACTAGCACAGATGTGCAGTATTTT. It codes for CASYNWGGTSTDVQYF.

This clonotype was found a few times. For the CDR3, the DNA is TGTGCCAGCAGCTCTATCGGTCGACTTAGCATCCCAGATACGCAGTATTTT. This gives the protein CASSSIGRLSIPDTQYF. The V call is TRBV5-4, the J call TRBJ2-3; D gene unclear. Germline CDR1 reads SGHNT; CDR2 reads YYREEE (reference sequence). This CDR3 spans 17 amino acids. V lost 3 bases and J 4 bases, leaving 21 bases between the germline ends. Using reference TRBV5-4 and TRBJ2-3 for the parts outside the CDR3, the full variable domain is ETGVTQSPTHLIKTRGQQVTLRCSSQSGHNTVSWYQQALGQGPQFIFQYYREEENGRGNFPPRFSGLQFPNYSSELNVNALELDDSALYLCASSSIGRLSIPDTQYFGPGTRLTVL.

This clonotype was observed at least ten times. V is TRBV10-3 and J is TRBJ2-1, with 10 bases that match TRBD2. The length of the CDR3 is 16 residues. The J segment lost 7 bases and the V segment lost 0 bases, leaving 6 bases of the junction unmatched. CDR1 and CDR2 from the germline V gene are ENHRY and SYGVKD. CDR3 coding DNA: TGTGCCATCAGTGAGTCGGCTAGCGGGGGTTTGAATGAGCAGTTCTTC. Its protein product is CAISESASGGLNEQFF.

This clonotype came up a few times. The V and J genes are TRBV21-1 and TRBJ2-1; the table calls TRBD2, which could not be checked here. The DNA end is more similar to TRBJ2-7, so the J call may be wrong. TRBV21-1 is an annotated pseudogene. This CDR3 is 19 amino acids long. The CDR3, as DNA: TGTGCCAGCAGGATAAGGGGTAGCGGGGGGGGTAGCTCCTACAATGAGCAGTACTTC. This codes for CASRIRGSGGGSSYNEQYF.

This clonotype showed up many times. The chain recombines TRBV21-1 with TRBJ2-7; TRBD1 is the table's D call and was not checked against the DNA. TRBV21-1 corresponds to a pseudogene. The CDR3 extends over 17 amino acids. The CDR3 region is CAALKGGRGTKGYEQYF. The CDR3 DNA reads TGTGCCGCCCTAAAGGGGGGGAGAGGGACAAAGGGCTACGAGCAGTACTTC.

This clonotype was detected only a few times. The rearrangement uses TRBV7-2 and TRBJ2-3, with 12 positions matching TRBD2. This CDR3 comprises 14 residues. V was pared by 4 bases and J by 5 bases, with 1 base of the junction left unmatched. The germline gives CDR1 SGHTA, CDR2 FQGNSA. CDR3: CASSWGLAGDTQYF. The CDR3, as DNA: TGTGCCAGCAGCTGGGGACTAGCGGGAGATACGCAGTATTTT.

This clonotype was found many times. The chain uses TRBV7-9 and TRBJ2-7, with D unresolved. The germline V gene has CDR1 SEHNR and CDR2 FQNEAQ (reference sequence). The CDR3 runs to 11 residues. Trimming stripped 5 bases from V and 4 bases from J, with 6 bases between. The chain's CDR3 is CASSRVYEQYF. For the CDR3, the DNA is TGTGCCAGCAGCAGAGTGTACGAGCAGTACTTC.

The sample holds a few counts of this clonotype. This chain joins TRBV7-9 and TRBJ2-3, with D perhaps TRBD2 (6 bases). Germline-derived CDR1 and CDR2 are SEHNR and FQNEAQ (reference sequence). The CDR3 has 15 amino acids. V lost 3 bases and J 3 bases, leaving 13 bases between the germline ends. CDR3 DNA: TGTGCCAGCAGCTTTCCGGGACTGTCGACAGATACGCAGTATTTT. This sequence encodes CASSFPGLSTDTQYF.

This clonotype occurred many times. The chain employs TRBV2 and TRBJ2-7, with D unresolved. The CDR3 sequence is 11 residues long. Germline CDR1 is SNHLY and CDR2 is FYNNEI. Between the trimmed V and J ends, which lost 6 bases and 5 bases, there was a span of 8 bases. The CDR3 region has the DNA TGTGCCAGCAGGTTGCAAAACGAGCAGTACTTC. Its translation is CASRLQNEQYF.

The CDR3 coding sequence is TGTGCCAGCAGCCCGGCGGCAGGGGGAATTGTTGAGACCCAGTACTTC. Residues: CASSPAAGGIVETQYF. J is TRBJ2-5 and V is TRBV6-6, with 7 bases fitting TRBD1. Germline CDR1 MNHNY, CDR2 SVGAGI (reference sequence). The CDR3 has 16 amino acids. V lost 6 bases, J lost 5 bases, and 15 bases stayed unmatched.

This clonotype came up many times. This chain links TRBV7-9 with TRBJ1-2; possibly TRBD1 for D (5 bases). The CDR3 totals 14 residues. The V gene's germline CDR1 is SEHNR and CDR2 FQNEAQ (reference sequence). The ends were cut back, 5 bases at V and 5 bases at J, with 15 bases in the middle. The CDR3 nucleotides read TGTGCCAGCAGCCCCGCGGGACGGCTGTATGGCTACACCTTC. Residues: CASSPAGRLYGYTF. Full variable domain (missing parts from reference TRBV7-9 and TRBJ1-2): DTGVSQNPRHKITKRGQNVTFRCDPISEHNRLYWYRQTLGQGPEFLTYFQNEAQLEKSRLLSDRFSAERPKGSFSTLEIQRTEQGDSAMYLCASSPAGRLYGYTFGSGTRLTVV.

The gene calls are TRBV6-1 and TRBJ2-2; 8 bases line up with TRBD2. Trimming at V came to 6 bases and at J to 4 bases, leaving 7 bases not matched to a gene. From germline, CDR1 is MNHNS and CDR2 SASEGT. This CDR3 comprises 15 residues. CDR3 sequence: CASSLGLEATGELFF. The CDR3 DNA follows: TGTGCCAGCAGCTTGGGACTAGAGGCCACCGGGGAGCTGTTTTTT.

The chain couples TRBV3-1 to TRBJ1-5, with unresolved D. The ends were cut back, 2 bases at V and 7 bases at J, with 12 bases in the middle. The germline CDR1 and CDR2 sequences are LGHDT and YNNKEL (reference sequence). The CDR3 has 14 residues. This CDR3 reads CASSQLGRGQPQHF. Here the CDR3 DNA reads TGTGCCAGCAGCCAATTAGGGCGAGGACAGCCCCAGCATTTT. The full variable domain, with the rest looked up from reference TRBV3-1 and TRBJ1-5, is DTAVSQTPKYLVTQMGNDKSIKCEQNLGHDTMYWYKQDSKKFLKIMFSYNNKELIINETVPNRFSPKSPDKAHLNLHINSLELGDSAVYFCASSQLGRGQPQHFGDGTRLSIL.

V usage is TRBV5-6 and J usage is TRBJ2-1, with 8 positions matching TRBD1. There are 15 residues in the CDR3. J lost 1 base, V lost 4 bases, and 4 bases had no gene match. Germline V gene lookup returns CDR1 SGHDT and CDR2 YYEEEE. The CDR3 protein is CASSRTGNSYNEQFF. In nucleotides, the CDR3 is TGTGCCAGCAGCCGGACAGGGAATTCCTACAATGAGCAGTTCTTC.

This clonotype was seen only a few times. The chain carries TRBV7-9 and TRBJ1-1; D ambiguous. Germline-derived CDR1 and CDR2 are SEHNR and FQNEAQ (reference sequence). CDR3 length: 11 amino acids. The V end was cut by 7 bases, the J end by 5 bases, with 8 bases between. The CDR3 region is CASTPKTEAFF. DNA of the CDR3: TGTGCCAGCACCCCCAAGACTGAAGCTTTCTTT.

This rearrangement joins TRBV16 to TRBJ1-4; 7 nucleotides match TRBD1. After removal of 3 bases from V and 2 bases from J, the junction contained 6 bases not matched to a gene. The CDR3 is 16 amino acids. Germline values: CDR1 KGHSY, CDR2 FQNENV. CDR3 amino acids: CASSQTGQVTNEKLFF. The CDR3 DNA follows: TGTGCCAGCAGCCAGACCGGACAGGTTACTAATGAAAAACTGTTTTTT. The full variable domain, its missing parts supplied by reference TRBV16 and TRBJ1-4, is GEEVAQTPKHLVRGEGQKAKLYCAPIKGHSYVFWYQQVLKNEFKFLISFQNENVFDETGMPKERFSAKCLPNSPCSLEIQATKLEDSAVYFCASSQTGQVTNEKLFFGSGTQLSVL.

The chain carries TRBV6-1 and TRBJ1-2; no definite D call. CDR1 and CDR2 (germline): MNHNS, SASEGT. This CDR3 is 14 amino acids long. Trimming took off 4 bases at V and 0 bases at J, with 9 bases between the two ends. CDR3 DNA: TGTGCCAGCAGTGTAGAAAGGACTAACTATGGCTACACCTTC. Translated: CASSVERTNYGYTF.

CDR3 sequence (DNA): TGTGCCAGCAGCAAAGAAGACAGGGGGATGGGCTACACCTTC. It yields the protein CASSKEDRGMGYTF. The rearrangement joins TRBV21-1 to TRBJ1-2; the listed D gene, TRBD1, was not tested against the DNA. TRBV21-1 represents a pseudogene. This CDR3 region has 14 residues.

CDR3 in DNA: TGTGCCAGCAGCTTTGCGGGGGGCAACGAGCAGTACTTC. It encodes CASSFAGGNEQYF. The rearrangement joins TRBV7-2 to TRBJ2-5; TRBD2 aligns across 8 bases. With the DNA end fitting TRBJ2-7 better, the J assignment may be wrong. The CDR3 extends over 13 amino acids. CDR1 SGHTA and CDR2 FQGNSA come from the germline V gene.

The V call is TRBV7-9, the J call TRBJ1-1; the D is unclear. V shed 1 base and J shed 5 bases, with 20 bases lying between them. The CDR3 runs 17 residues. Germline V gene data show CDR1 as SEHNR and CDR2 as FQNEAQ (reference sequence). Written as DNA, the CDR3 is TGTGCCAGCAGCTTAGTCGAAGTCGGGGAGGTAGGGACTGAAGCTTTCTTT. Amino acids: CASSLVEVGEVGTEAFF.

This clonotype showed up many times. This chain links TRBV7-8 with TRBJ2-1; 10 bases match TRBD1. The junction had 6 bases not matched to a gene; V was cut back by 5 bases and J by 8 bases. This CDR3 is 14 amino acids long. The germline CDR1 and CDR2 sequences are SGHVS and FQNEAQ. The chain's CDR3 is CASSQDRGGHEQFF. The CDR3 DNA reads TGTGCCAGCAGCCAGGACAGGGGGGGGCATGAGCAGTTCTTC.

This clonotype was seen ten or more times. The genes are TRBV12-3 or TRBV12-4 and TRBJ1-2; tentatively, D is TRBD1 (6 bases). V lost 5 bases to trimming and J lost 4 bases, with 17 bases between them. This CDR3 has 15 amino acids. The CDR3 coding sequence is TGTGCCAGCAGTCGCCAGGGGCTGGGCGGCTATGGCTACACCTTC. Its protein is CASSRQGLGGYGYTF.

This clonotype came up a few times. This sequence joins TRBV30 and TRBJ1-1; D unclear. Germline V gene lookup returns CDR1 GTSNPN and CDR2 SVGIG (reference sequence). The germline V and J ends were trimmed by 5 bases and 7 bases, with 14 bases remaining between them. CDR3 size: 12 residues. The CDR3 DNA sequence: TGTGCCTGGGGGAGAGTGGAGAATGAAGCTTTCTTT. The encoded protein is CAWGRVENEAFF.